The present TCR beta chain was sequenced within a study of blood T cells in healthy people across ages. General study findings and limits: Underestimates were what the diversity estimates from one million T cells were considered to be. Higher diversity and more naive CD4+ cells were features of long-lived donors, compared to aged donors.

It was with a sample-barcoded 5' primer and a J-beta primer mix that a second PCR of about 6 to 12 cycles was run. A tag from a template-switch adaptor with 12 random nucleotides marked each cDNA molecule. TCRdb redid the calling of the 5' RACE reads with MiXCR, one entry per CDR3 protein. The data contain hundreds of thousands of distinct CDR3 sequences, roughly 53% of them singletons. CDR1 SEHNR and CDR2 FQNEAQ come from the germline V gene (reference sequence). The germline V and J ends were trimmed by 9 bases and 2 bases, with 7 bases remaining between them. This CDR3 is 11 amino acids long. As regards this clonotype: Its specificity is not known.

Every sample yielded at least 6.5 million isolated PBMCs. Sequenced: blood. This rearrangement joins TRBV7-9 to TRBJ1-1; unclear D gene. This TCR was sampled from an elderly man in good health. In DNA, the CDR3 is TGTGCCAGGACCTTAAACACTGAAGCTTTCTTT. Translation: CARTLNTEAFF. The variable domain in full, completed from reference TRBV7-9 and TRBJ1-1, reads DTGVSQNPRHKITKRGQNVTFRCDPISEHNRLYWYRQTLGQGPEFLTYFQNEAQLEKSRLLSDRFSAERPKGSFSTLEIQRTEQGDSAMYLCARTLNTEAFFGQGTRLTVV.